A few counts support the clone carrying this T cell receptor beta chain. Its target is unknown. The record originates from a study of cytomegalovirus exposure and HLA in healthy donors. Germline V gene sequence: CDR1 MGHDK, CDR2 SYGVNS. V lost 0 bases to trimming and J lost 1 base, with 9 bases between them. The CDR3 runs 16 residues. PCR involved 60 Vbeta and 13 Jbeta primers. The table came from immunoSEQ multiplex PCR; TCRdb's copy has only in-frame clones and leaves some out. Of 95,000 to 150,000 clones detected, approximately 76% appear once; the ten largest clones hold roughly 30%. Findings and limits, study-wide: It was reportedly the case that the classifier diagnosed cytomegalovirus status with high specificity and sensitivity.

Sequenced: PBMCs. V usage is TRBV25-1 and J usage is TRBJ2-2; perhaps TRBD2 as D (5 bases). This sequence originates from a man in his fifties or sixties in good health and CMV-seropositive. The CDR3 spells CASSEYPGLNTGELFF. Written as DNA, the CDR3 is TGTGCCAGCAGTGAATATCCGGGGTTGAACACCGGGGAGCTGTTTTTT.